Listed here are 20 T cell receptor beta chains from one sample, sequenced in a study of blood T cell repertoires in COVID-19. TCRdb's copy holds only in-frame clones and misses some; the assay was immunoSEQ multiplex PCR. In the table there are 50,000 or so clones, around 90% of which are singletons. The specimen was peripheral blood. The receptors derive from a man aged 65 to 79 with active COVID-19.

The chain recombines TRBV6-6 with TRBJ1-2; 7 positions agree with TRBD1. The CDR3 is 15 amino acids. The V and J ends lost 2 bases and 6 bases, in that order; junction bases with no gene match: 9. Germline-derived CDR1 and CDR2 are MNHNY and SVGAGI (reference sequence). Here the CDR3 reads CASSYTPGQGDGYTF. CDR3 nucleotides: TGTGCCAGCAGTTACACCCCCGGGCAGGGGGATGGCTACACCTTC.

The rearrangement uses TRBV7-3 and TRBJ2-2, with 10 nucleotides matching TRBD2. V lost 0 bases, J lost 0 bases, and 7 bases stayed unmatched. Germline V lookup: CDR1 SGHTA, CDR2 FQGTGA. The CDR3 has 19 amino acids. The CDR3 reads CASSLTSGGPYSNTGELFF. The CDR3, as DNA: TGTGCCAGCAGCTTAACTAGCGGGGGGCCCTACTCGAACACCGGGGAGCTGTTTTTT.

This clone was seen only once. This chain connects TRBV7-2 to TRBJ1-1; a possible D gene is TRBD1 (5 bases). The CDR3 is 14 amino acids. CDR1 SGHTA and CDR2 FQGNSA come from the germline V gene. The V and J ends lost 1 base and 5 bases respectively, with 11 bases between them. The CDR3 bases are TGTGCCAGCAGCTTAGGGGGGGGAAGAACTGAAGCTTTCTTT. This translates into CASSLGGGRTEAFF.

The CDR3 protein is CASSIGQVNQPQHF. As DNA, the CDR3 is TGTGCCAGTAGTATAGGACAGGTCAATCAGCCCCAGCATTTT. The chain links TRBV19 to TRBJ1-5; TRBD1 might be the D (6 bases). The CDR3 covers 14 residues. Germline CDR1 and CDR2: LNHDA and SQIVND (reference sequence). Trimming took off 1 base at V and 3 bases at J, with 7 bases between the two ends.

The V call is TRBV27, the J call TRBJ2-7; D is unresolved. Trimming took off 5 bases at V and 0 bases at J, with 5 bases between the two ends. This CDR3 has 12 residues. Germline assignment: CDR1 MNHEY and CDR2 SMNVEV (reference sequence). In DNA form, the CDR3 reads TGTGCCAGCAGTCTCCGCTCCTACGAGCAGTACTTC. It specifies CASSLRSYEQYF.

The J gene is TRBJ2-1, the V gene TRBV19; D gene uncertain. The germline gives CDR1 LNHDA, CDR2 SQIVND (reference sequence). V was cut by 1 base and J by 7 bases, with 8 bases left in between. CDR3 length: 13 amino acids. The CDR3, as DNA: TGTGCCAGTAGTATAGGGTTCAGGAATGAGCAGTTCTTC. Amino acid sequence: CASSIGFRNEQFF.

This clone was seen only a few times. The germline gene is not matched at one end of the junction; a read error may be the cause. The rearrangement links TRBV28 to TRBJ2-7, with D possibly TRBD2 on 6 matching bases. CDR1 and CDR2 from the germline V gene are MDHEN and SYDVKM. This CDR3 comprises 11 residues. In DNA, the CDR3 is TGTGCCAGCAGTTTGGACCGGGGGTCTCACTTC. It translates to CASSLDRGSHF.

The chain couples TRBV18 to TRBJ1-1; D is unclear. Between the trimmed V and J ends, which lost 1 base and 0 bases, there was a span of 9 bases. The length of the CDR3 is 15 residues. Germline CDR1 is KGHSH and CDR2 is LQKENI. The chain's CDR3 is CASSPLEGMNTEAFF. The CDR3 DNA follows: TGTGCCAGCTCACCACTTGAGGGAATGAACACTGAAGCTTTCTTT.

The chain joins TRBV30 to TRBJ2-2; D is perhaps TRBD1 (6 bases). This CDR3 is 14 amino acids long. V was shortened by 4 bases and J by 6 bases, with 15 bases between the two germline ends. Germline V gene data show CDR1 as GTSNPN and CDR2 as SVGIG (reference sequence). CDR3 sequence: CAWNRGYESGELFF. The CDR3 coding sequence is TGTGCCTGGAATAGGGGGTATGAGTCCGGGGAGCTGTTTTTT. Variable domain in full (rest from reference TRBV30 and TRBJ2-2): SQTIHQWPATLVQPVGSPLSLECTVEGTSNPNLYWYRQAAGRGLQLLFYSVGIGQISSEVPQNLSASRPQDRQFILSSKKLLLSDSGFYLCAWNRGYESGELFFGEGSRLTVL.

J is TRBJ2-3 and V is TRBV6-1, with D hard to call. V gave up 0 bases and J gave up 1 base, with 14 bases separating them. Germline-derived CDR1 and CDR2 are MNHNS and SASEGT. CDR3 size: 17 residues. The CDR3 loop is CASSEALSRWGTDTQYF. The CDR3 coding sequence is TGTGCCAGCAGTGAAGCGCTCTCGCGGTGGGGCACAGATACGCAGTATTTT.

The CDR3, as DNA: TGTGCCAGCAGTCTTTTGGGCAGAACTACAGGGTTGGAAGCTTTCTTT. It yields the protein CASSLLGRTTGLEAFF. This sequence joins TRBV6-2 or TRBV6-3 and TRBJ1-1, with D possibly being TRBD1 (6 bases). This CDR3 comprises 16 residues. V lost 5 bases to trimming and J lost 8 bases, with 24 bases between them. The germline gives CDR1 MNHEY, CDR2 SVGEGT.

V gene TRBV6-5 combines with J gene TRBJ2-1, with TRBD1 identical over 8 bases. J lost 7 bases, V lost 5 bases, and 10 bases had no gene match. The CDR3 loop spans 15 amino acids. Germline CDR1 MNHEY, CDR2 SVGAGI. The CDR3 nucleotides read TGTGCCAGCAGTAGGACAGGGAAAAATGGGAATGAGCAGTTCTTC. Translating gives CASSRTGKNGNEQFF.

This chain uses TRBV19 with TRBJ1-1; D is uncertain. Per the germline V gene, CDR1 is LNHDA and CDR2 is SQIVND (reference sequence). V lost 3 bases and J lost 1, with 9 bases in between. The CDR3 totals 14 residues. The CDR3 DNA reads TGTGCCAGTAGTATTAGCCTGGCGAACACTGAAGCTTTCTTT. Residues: CASSISLANTEAFF.

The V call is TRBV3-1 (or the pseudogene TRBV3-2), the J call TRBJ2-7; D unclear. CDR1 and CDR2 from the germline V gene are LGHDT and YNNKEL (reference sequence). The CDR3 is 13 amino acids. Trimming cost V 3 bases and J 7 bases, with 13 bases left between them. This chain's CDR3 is CASSQAQLWEQYF. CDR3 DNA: TGTGCCAGCAGCCAGGCCCAGTTGTGGGAGCAGTACTTC.

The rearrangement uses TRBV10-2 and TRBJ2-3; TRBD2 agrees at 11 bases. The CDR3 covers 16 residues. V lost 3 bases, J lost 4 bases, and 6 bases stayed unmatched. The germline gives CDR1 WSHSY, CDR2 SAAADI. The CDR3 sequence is CASSDGTSGGADTQYF. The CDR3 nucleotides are TGCGCCAGCAGTGACGGAACTAGCGGGGGCGCAGATACGCAGTATTTT.

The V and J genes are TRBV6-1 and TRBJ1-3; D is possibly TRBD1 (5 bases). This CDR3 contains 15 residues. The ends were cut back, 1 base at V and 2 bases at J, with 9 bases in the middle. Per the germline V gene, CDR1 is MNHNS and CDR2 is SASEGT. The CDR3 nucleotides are TGTGCCAGCAGTGAAGGGGGCTACCCTGGAAACACCATATATTTT. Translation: CASSEGGYPGNTIYF.

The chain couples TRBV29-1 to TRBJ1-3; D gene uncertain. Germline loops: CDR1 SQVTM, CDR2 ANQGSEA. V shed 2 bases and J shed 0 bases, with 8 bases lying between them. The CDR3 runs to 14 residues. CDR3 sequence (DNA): TGCAGCGTTGAAATCCTAAGCTCTGGAAACACCATATATTTT. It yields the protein CSVEILSSGNTIYF. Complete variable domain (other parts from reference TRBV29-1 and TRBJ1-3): SAVISQKPSRDICQRGTSLTIQCQVDSQVTMMFWYRQQPGQSLTLIATANQGSEATYESGFVIDKFPISRPNLTFSTLTVSNMSPEDSSIYLCSVEILSSGNTIYFGEGSWLTVV.

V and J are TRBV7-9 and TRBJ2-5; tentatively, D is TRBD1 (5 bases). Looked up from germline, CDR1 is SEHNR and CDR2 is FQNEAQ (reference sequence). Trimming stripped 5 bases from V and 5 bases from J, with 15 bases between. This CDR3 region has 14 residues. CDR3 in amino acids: CASSLHQGSETQYF. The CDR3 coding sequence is TGTGCCAGCAGCCTCCACCAGGGTAGTGAGACCCAGTACTTC.

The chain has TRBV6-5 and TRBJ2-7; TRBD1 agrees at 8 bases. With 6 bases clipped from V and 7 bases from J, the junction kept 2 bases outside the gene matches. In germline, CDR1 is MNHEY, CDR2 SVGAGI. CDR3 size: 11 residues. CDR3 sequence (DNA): TGTGCCAGCAGAAGACAGGGGGAGCAGTACTTC. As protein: CASRRQGEQYF.

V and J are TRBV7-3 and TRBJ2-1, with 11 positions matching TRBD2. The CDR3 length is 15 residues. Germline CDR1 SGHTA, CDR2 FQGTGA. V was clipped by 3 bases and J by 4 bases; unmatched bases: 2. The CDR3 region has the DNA TGTGCCAGCAGCTTGCGGACTAGCGGGTACAATGAGCAGTTCTTC. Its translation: CASSLRTSGYNEQFF.